The 22 T cell receptor beta chains below were found in one sample sequenced in a study of cytomegalovirus exposure and HLA in healthy donors. Vbeta (60) and Jbeta (13) primers were used in the PCR. The method was immunoSEQ multiplex PCR; TCRdb's version includes in-frame clones alone and lacks a portion of them. The sample consists of 110,000 to 150,000 clones, 73% of them appearing once. The material sequenced was PBMCs. The receptors were gathered from a human donor in good health.

J is TRBJ2-3 and V is TRBV10-3; 8 bases align to TRBD2. The CDR3 spans 14 residues. Losses at the gene ends were 8 bases for V and 1 base for J; bases not matched to a gene: 5. Germline lookup yields CDR1 ENHRY and CDR2 SYGVKD. In nucleotides, the CDR3 is TGTGCCATCCGAGCGGGGGAGGGCACAGATACGCAGTATTTT. This gives the protein CAIRAGEGTDTQYF.

This chain links TRBV2 with TRBJ2-2; D is perhaps TRBD2 (7 bases). The CDR3 spans 16 residues. Between the trimmed V and J ends, which lost 6 bases and 2 bases, there was a span of 16 bases. Germline CDR1 and CDR2: SNHLY and FYNNEI. CDR3 in amino acids: CASRGGLRANTGELFF. For the CDR3, the DNA is TGTGCCAGCAGGGGGGGGCTAAGGGCTAACACCGGGGAGCTGTTTTTT. The full variable domain, rest sourced from reference TRBV2 and TRBJ2-2, is EPEVTQTPSHQVTQMGQEVILRCVPISNHLYFYWYRQILGQKVEFLVSFYNNEISEKSEIFDDQFSVERPDGSNFTLKIRSTKLEDSAMYFCASRGGLRANTGELFFGEGSRLTVL.

This chain connects TRBV6-1 to TRBJ2-7, with 7 bases matching TRBD1. V shed 4 bases and J 3 bases; nucleotides not matched to a gene: 6. This CDR3 contains 14 residues. Per germline, CDR1 MNHNS and CDR2 SASEGT. CDR3 nucleotides: TGTGCCAGCAGTGGACCGGGACAGTTCTACGAGCAGTACTTC. Translated, it gives CASSGPGQFYEQYF.

The CDR3 is CASSLGDPGQGHGKLFF. The CDR3 DNA reads TGTGCCAGCAGCTTAGGGGATCCGGGACAAGGGCATGGAAAACTGTTTTTT. V and J are TRBV11-2 and TRBJ1-4, with D tentatively TRBD1 (6 bases). Germline V gives CDR1 SGHAT, CDR2 FQNNGV. This CDR3 is 17 amino acids long. Trimming stripped 1 base from V and 10 bases from J, with 22 bases between.

The chain recombines TRBV5-1 with TRBJ1-5, with D tentatively TRBD1 (5 bases). Trimming stripped 4 bases from V and 5 bases from J, with 10 bases between. The CDR3 length is 13 residues. Germline assignment: CDR1 SGHRS and CDR2 YFSETQ. As DNA, the CDR3 is TGCGCCAGCAGCAGTCAGGGTGATCAGCCCCAGCATTTT. It translates to CASSSQGDQPQHF.

This clone has a handful of counts. J is TRBJ2-3 and V is TRBV5-6; D is unclear. The V gene's germline CDR1 is SGHDT and CDR2 YYEEEE. The CDR3 covers 13 residues. Trimming cost V 1 base and J 7 bases, with 10 bases left between them. CDR3: CASSLPARNTQYF. The CDR3 DNA reads as TGTGCCAGCAGCTTGCCCGCTAGGAATACGCAGTATTTT.

CDR3 region: CASSYSAGQIVGYTF. CDR3 sequence (DNA): TGTGCCAGCAGTTACTCGGCAGGGCAGATCGTTGGCTACACCTTC. V and J are TRBV6-5 and TRBJ1-2, with D perhaps matching TRBD1 (5 bases). CDR1 and CDR2 (germline): MNHEY, SVGAGI. V lost 0 bases, J lost 7 bases, and 15 bases lay in between. This CDR3 spans 15 amino acids.

The V and J genes are TRBV7-9 and TRBJ2-1; TRBD2 matches at 7 bases. The germline gives CDR1 SEHNR, CDR2 FQNEAQ (reference sequence). The CDR3 is 14 amino acids. Trimming at V came to 5 bases and at J to 6 bases, leaving 7 bases not matched to a gene. CDR3 in DNA: TGTGCCAGCAGCCCTGGACTAGTCGGCAATGAGCAGTTCTTC. The encoded protein is CASSPGLVGNEQFF.

The rearrangement uses TRBV5-1 and TRBJ2-7; 8 bases are shared with TRBD1. The germline gives CDR1 SGHRS, CDR2 YFSETQ. V trimming: 3 bases; J trimming: 2 bases; junction bases outside the gene matches: 4. CDR3 length: 14 amino acids. CDR3 sequence (DNA): TGCGCCAGCAGCTCGGGACAGGCTCCCTACGAGCAGTACTTC. It encodes CASSSGQAPYEQYF.

For the CDR3, the DNA is TGTGCCAGCAGTTACGGGACTAGCGGTGCCAATGAGCAGTTCTTC. Translation: CASSYGTSGANEQFF. The chain combines TRBV6-5 with TRBJ2-1, with 11 bases aligning to TRBD2. V shed 2 bases and J 6 bases; nucleotides not matched to a gene: 3. The CDR3 is made up of 15 amino acids. In germline, CDR1 is MNHEY, CDR2 SVGAGI.

This chain uses TRBV7-3 with TRBJ1-2; D perhaps matches TRBD1 (5 bases). From germline, CDR1 is SGHTA and CDR2 FQGTGA. V shed 2 bases and J shed 6 bases, with 13 bases lying between them. The CDR3 is 14 amino acids. Written as DNA, the CDR3 is TGTGCCAGCAGCTTATTGGGGGGGTCGGATGGCTACACCTTC. It encodes CASSLLGGSDGYTF.

The chain carries TRBV18 and TRBJ1-5; maybe TRBD1 (5 bases). The germline gives CDR1 KGHSH, CDR2 LQKENI. This CDR3 is 14 amino acids long. V gave up 3 bases and J gave up 2 bases, with 8 bases separating them. The CDR3 region has the DNA TGTGCCAGCTCACCGGGGGGGGGCAATCAGCCCCAGCATTTT. Translation gives CASSPGGGNQPQHF. Combining the CDR3 with reference TRBV18 and TRBJ1-5 gives the whole variable domain NAGVMQNPRHLVRRRGQEARLRCSPMKGHSHVYWYRQLPEEGLKFMVYLQKENIIDESGMPKERFSAEFPKEGPSILRIQQVVRGDSAAYFCASSPGGGNQPQHFGDGTRLSIL.

A few counts support this clone. The chain joins TRBV7-2 to TRBJ2-5, with 7 bases matching TRBD2. Germline V gene data show CDR1 as SGHTA and CDR2 as FQGNSA. J was trimmed by 4 bases and V by 4 bases; bases with no gene match: 12. The CDR3 loop spans 16 amino acids. CDR3 protein: CASSSFQGLAVETQYF. In DNA form, the CDR3 reads TGTGCCAGCAGCTCCTTTCAAGGGCTAGCGGTAGAGACCCAGTACTTC.

The chain carries TRBV29-1 and TRBJ2-7; D is possibly TRBD2 (6 bases). The germline V gene has CDR1 SQVTM and CDR2 ANQGSEA. This CDR3 contains 11 residues. Trimming stripped 7 bases from V and 6 bases from J, with 13 bases between. CDR3 bases: TGCAGCGCAGGGCTGGGAGGCGAGCAGTACTTC. Amino acids: CSAGLGGEQYF.

The chain is built from TRBV5-1 and TRBJ2-7; 9 bases map to TRBD1. The CDR3 covers 14 residues. The junction had 6 bases not matched to a gene; V was cut back by 3 bases and J by 5 bases. The germline V gene has CDR1 SGHRS and CDR2 YFSETQ. The CDR3 nucleotides read TGCGCCAGCAGCTCCTGGGACAGGGTCCACGAGCAGTACTTC. Translation: CASSSWDRVHEQYF.

This clone was observed once. The J gene is TRBJ2-7, the V gene TRBV28; 12 positions agree with TRBD2. V dropped 3 bases and J dropped 2; count of bases not matched to a gene: 5. The germline CDR1 and CDR2 sequences are MDHEN and SYDVKM. The CDR3 is 16 residues long. This CDR3 reads CASSFPSGGVPYEQYF. The DNA of the CDR3 is TGTGCCAGCAGTTTTCCTAGCGGGGGGGTTCCCTACGAGCAGTACTTC.

This clone came up once. The J gene is TRBJ1-6, the V gene TRBV7-8; TRBD1 might be the D (5 bases). The CDR3 loop spans 15 amino acids. V was trimmed by 1 base and J by 11 bases, leaving 15 bases between them. Germline V lookup: CDR1 SGHVS, CDR2 FQNEAQ. The CDR3 loop reads CASSLDKGQHPPLHF. The DNA of the CDR3 is TGTGCCAGCAGCTTAGATAAGGGGCAGCATCCACCCCTCCACTTT.

This rearrangement joins TRBV27 to TRBJ1-5; 9 nucleotides agree with TRBD1. V dropped 5 bases and J dropped 8; count of bases not matched to a gene: 13. CDR1 is MNHEY, CDR2 SMNVEV, per germline (reference sequence). The length of the CDR3 is 16 residues. CDR3 region: CASSRGDRAPSEPQHF. In DNA form, the CDR3 reads TGTGCCAGCAGTCGGGGGGACAGGGCTCCCTCGGAGCCCCAGCATTTT.

The V and J genes are TRBV5-1 and TRBJ1-1; D remains ambiguous. V lost 0 bases, J lost 0 bases, and 6 bases lay in between. The CDR3 has 14 residues. The germline V gene has CDR1 SGHRS and CDR2 YFSETQ. The CDR3 spells CASSLGFMNTEAFF. The DNA for the CDR3 is TGCGCCAGCAGCTTGGGTTTCATGAACACTGAAGCTTTCTTT.

This clone was seen a single time. The chain couples TRBV2 to TRBJ2-7; maybe TRBD2 (5 bases). Trimming took 10 bases from V and 3 from J, leaving 13 bases between them. CDR1 is SNHLY and CDR2 is FYNNEI in the germline V gene. This CDR3 comprises 12 residues. The CDR3 nucleotides read TGTGCCATTGCTCTCGGGAACTACGAGCAGTACTTC. Translating gives CAIALGNYEQYF.

This clone was found once. The chain's CDR3 is CASSPDTGEGTEAFF. In nucleotides, the CDR3 is TGTGCCAGCAGCCCCGACACTGGGGAGGGCACTGAAGCTTTCTTT. The chain carries TRBV11-2 and TRBJ1-1; D is unresolved. The V end lost 5 bases, the J end lost 4 bases, and 17 bases lay between the germline ends. The CDR3 spans 15 residues. Germline V CDR1 and CDR2: SGHAT, FQNNGV.

About this clone: The junction departs from the called germline gene at one end, perhaps through a read error. The chain recombines TRBV5-1 with TRBJ1-2, with D hard to call. CDR1 and CDR2 (germline): SGHRS, YFSETQ. The CDR3 extends over 13 amino acids. This chain's CDR3 is CASSLVLGGGYAF. Written as DNA, the CDR3 is TGCGCCAGCAGCTTGGTTTTGGGTGGCGGCTACGCCTTC.